The entry below gives a single T cell receptor (beta chain) sequence along with its context. Repertoires were generated with immunoSEQ multiplex PCR, while TCRdb's copy carries only in-frame clones and drops some. The sample yields some 79,000 clones, roughly nine tenths seen once. The entry originates in a study of control samples from healthy donors and cancer patients. Trimming cost V 0 bases and J 8 bases, with 12 bases left between them. In germline, CDR1 is SGHNT, CDR2 YYREEE (reference sequence). There are 14 residues in the CDR3. The receptor's source is a woman between 50 and 59 years old in good health. The sample comprised blood. The chain recombines TRBV5-4 with TRBJ2-1, with a tentative D call TRBD2 (5 bases). The CDR3 nucleotides are TGTGCCAGCAGCTTGGGTGGGAGTAAGGATGAGCAGTTCTTC. Translating it yields CASSLGGSKDEQFF. Based on the CDR3 plus reference TRBV5-4 and TRBJ2-1, the full variable domain is ETGVTQSPTHLIKTRGQQVTLRCSSQSGHNTVSWYQQALGQGPQFIFQYYREEENGRGNFPPRFSGLQFPNYSSELNVNALELDDSALYLCASSLGGSKDEQFFGPGTRLTVL.